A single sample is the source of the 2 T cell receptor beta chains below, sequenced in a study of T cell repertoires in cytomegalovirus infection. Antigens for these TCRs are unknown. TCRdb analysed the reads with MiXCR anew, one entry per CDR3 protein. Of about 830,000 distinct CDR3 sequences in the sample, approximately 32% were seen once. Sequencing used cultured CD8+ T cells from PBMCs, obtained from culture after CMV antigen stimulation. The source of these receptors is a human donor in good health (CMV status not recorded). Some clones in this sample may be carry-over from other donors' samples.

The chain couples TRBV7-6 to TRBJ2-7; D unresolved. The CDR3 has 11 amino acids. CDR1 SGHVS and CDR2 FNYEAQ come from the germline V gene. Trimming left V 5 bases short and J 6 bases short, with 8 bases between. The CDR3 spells CASSNEGEQYV. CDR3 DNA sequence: TGTGCCAGCAGCAACGAAGGCGAGCAGTACGTC.

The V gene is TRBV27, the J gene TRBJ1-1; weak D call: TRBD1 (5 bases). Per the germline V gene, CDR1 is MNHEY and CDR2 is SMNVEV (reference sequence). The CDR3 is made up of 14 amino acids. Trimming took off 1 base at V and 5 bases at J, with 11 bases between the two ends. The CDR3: CASSLFVGGTEAFF. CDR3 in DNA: TGTGCCAGCAGTTTATTTGTGGGGGGGACTGAAGCTTTCTTT.